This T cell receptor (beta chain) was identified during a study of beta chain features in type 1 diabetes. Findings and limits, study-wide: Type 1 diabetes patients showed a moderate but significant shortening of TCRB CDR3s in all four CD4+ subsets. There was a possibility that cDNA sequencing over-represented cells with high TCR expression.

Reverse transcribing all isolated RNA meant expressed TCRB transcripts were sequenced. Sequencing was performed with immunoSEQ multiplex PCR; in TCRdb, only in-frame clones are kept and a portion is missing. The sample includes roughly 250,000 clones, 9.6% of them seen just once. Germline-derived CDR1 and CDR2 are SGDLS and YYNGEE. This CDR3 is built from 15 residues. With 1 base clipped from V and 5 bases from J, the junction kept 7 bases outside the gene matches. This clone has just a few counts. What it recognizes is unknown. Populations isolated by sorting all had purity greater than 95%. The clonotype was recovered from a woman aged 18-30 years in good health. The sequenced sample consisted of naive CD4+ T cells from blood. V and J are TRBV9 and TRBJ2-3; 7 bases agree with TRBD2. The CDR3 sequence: CASSVIAGVGDTQYF. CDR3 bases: TGTGCCAGCAGCGTAATCGCGGGAGTTGGAGATACGCAGTATTTT.